This T cell receptor beta chain was found in a study of OX40 agonist ivuxolimab in advanced cancers. Background on the whole study: Ivuxolimab, which targeted the costimulatory receptor OX40 (CD134), was an agonistic, fully human IgG2 monoclonal antibody. Intravenous ivuxolimab was administered to patients every 2 weeks at six dose levels: 0.01, 0.1, 0.3, 1.5, 3 and 10 mg/kg. Among the roughly 50 dose-escalation patients, 19 had hepatocellular carcinoma, about 15 melanoma, 9 renal cell carcinoma and 9 head and neck cancer. In the dose-escalation cohort, around 80% of patients were male, and the mean age was approximately 60 years with a range of roughly 20 to 85. Prior anti-PD-1, anti-PD-L1 or anti-CTLA-4 therapy was permitted, and approximately 40% of dose-escalation patients had received checkpoint inhibitors. Partial responses occurred in three dose-escalation patients, of whom one had hepatocellular carcinoma and two had cutaneous melanoma. Peripheral TCRbeta sequencing was intended to test whether TCR sequence diversity was altered and clonal T-cell expansion was caused by ivuxolimab. The paper describes the monotherapy dose-escalation part (N ≈ 52 patients) of the phase I trial of ivuxolimab. On the study overall, not on this receptor specifically: After ivuxolimab, CD8+ T cells had more expanded clones than CD4+ T cells on average. Low levels of normalized T-cell clonal expansion were also seen in some nonresponding patients. In partial responders in the 0.1-3.0 mg/kg groups, normalized peripheral clonal expansion was found to be among the lowest, especially among CD8+ T cells. Clonal expansion of both CD4+ and CD8+ blood T cells was observed from baseline to week 6 at doses 0.1 to 3.0 mg/kg. Antigen specificity was not determined for the clonally expanded peripheral T cells.

With regard to this clone: Its antigen is unknown. The input lacks base qualities; no much larger clone sits a single base away.

The trial excluded patients who had a history of autoimmune disease or were on systemic immunosuppression. Peripheral blood for TCR sequencing was collected from all dose cohorts at baseline, on cycle 4 day 1, and on cycle 7 day 1. Samples were obtained from an open-label, multicenter, first-in-human phase I dose-escalation trial of ivuxolimab. The trial enrolled adults with locally advanced or metastatic head and neck squamous cell, hepatocellular, melanoma or renal cell carcinoma. CD4+ and CD8+ T cells were sorted separately from peripheral blood before TCR sequencing. For sequencing of the TCRbeta CDR3 region, genomic DNA was extracted from the sorted cells. TCRbeta CDR3 regions were sequenced using the immunoSEQ Assay. The table was pulled from immuneACCESS by TCRdb, which kept in-frame rearrangements only. Such tables lose some clones; where checked, under half of the loss comes from unresolved V genes, and the rest has no known cause. Across this sample there are tens of thousands of clones, with over 80% seen only once. The ten largest clones represent about 7% of the sample.

V lost 2 bases and J lost 3 bases; the stretch between them is 7 bases long. For CDR1 and CDR2, the germline V gene (reference sequence) lists PRHDT and FYEKMQ. The CDR3 covers 13 residues, taking in both the cysteine and the phenylalanine. The sequence is cut down to CDR3 DNA, 39 bases in frame from base 1. This specimen was CD4+ or CD8+ T cells sorted from blood, taken in a trial of the OX40 agonist ivuxolimab. The TCR sequence derives from an adult with an advanced solid tumor such as melanoma, head and neck, liver or kidney cancer. The sequence links TRBV13 to TRBJ1-1; the D gene is not confidently resolved. The encoded CDR3 is CASSLPGDTEAFF. The bases read TGTGCCAGCAGCTTACCTGGGGACACTGAAGCTTTCTTT.